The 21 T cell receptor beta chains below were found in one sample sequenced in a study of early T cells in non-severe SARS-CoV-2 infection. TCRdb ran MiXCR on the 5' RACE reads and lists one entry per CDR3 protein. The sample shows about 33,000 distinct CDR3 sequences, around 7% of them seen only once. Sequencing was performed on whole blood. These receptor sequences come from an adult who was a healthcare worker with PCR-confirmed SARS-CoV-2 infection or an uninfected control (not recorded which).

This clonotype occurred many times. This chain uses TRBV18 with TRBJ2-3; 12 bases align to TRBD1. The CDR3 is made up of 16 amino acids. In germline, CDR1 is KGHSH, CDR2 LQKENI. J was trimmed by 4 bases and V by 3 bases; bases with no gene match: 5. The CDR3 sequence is CASSPPGTGGSDTQYF. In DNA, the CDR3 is TGTGCCAGCTCACCTCCGGGGACAGGGGGCTCAGATACGCAGTATTTT.

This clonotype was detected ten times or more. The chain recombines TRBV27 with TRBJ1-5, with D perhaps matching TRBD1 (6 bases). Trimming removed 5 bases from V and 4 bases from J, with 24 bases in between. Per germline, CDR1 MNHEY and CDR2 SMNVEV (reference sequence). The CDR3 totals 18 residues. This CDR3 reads CASSPIRAATGMNQPQHF. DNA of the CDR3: TGTGCCAGCAGTCCTATTAGGGCCGCTACAGGGATGAATCAGCCCCAGCATTTT.

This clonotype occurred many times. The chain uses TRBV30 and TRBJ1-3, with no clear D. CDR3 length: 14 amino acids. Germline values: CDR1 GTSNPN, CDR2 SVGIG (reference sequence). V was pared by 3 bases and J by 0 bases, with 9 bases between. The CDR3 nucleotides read TGTGCCTGGAGCGCCGGGGACTCTGGAAACACCATATATTTT. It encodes CAWSAGDSGNTIYF.

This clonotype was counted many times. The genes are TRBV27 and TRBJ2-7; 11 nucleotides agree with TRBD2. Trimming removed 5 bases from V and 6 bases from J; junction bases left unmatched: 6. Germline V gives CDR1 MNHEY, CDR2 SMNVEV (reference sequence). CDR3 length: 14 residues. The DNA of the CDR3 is TGTGCCAGCAGTACACTAGCGGGAGTGGGCGAGCAGTACTTC. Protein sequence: CASSTLAGVGEQYF.

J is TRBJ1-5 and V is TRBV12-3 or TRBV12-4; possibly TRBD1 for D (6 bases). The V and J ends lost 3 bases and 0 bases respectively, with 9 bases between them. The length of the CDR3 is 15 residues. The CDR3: CASSLKGVSNQPQHF. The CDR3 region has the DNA TGTGCCAGCAGTTTGAAGGGGGTTAGCAATCAGCCCCAGCATTTT.

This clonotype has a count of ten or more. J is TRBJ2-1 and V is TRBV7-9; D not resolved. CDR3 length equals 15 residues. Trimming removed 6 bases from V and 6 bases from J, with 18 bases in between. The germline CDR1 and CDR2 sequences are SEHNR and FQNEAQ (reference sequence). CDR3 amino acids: CASSVASPPFNEQFF. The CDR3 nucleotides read TGTGCCAGCAGTGTGGCCTCCCCTCCGTTCAATGAGCAGTTCTTC. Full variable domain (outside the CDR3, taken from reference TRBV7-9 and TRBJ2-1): DTGVSQNPRHKITKRGQNVTFRCDPISEHNRLYWYRQTLGQGPEFLTYFQNEAQLEKSRLLSDRFSAERPKGSFSTLEIQRTEQGDSAMYLCASSVASPPFNEQFFGPGTRLTVL.

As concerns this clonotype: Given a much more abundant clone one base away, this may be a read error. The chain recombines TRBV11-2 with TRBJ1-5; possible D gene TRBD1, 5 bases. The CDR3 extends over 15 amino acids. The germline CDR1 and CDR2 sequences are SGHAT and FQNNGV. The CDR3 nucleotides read TGTGCCAGCGGCTTAGAGGGGTATAGCAATCAGCCCCAGCATTTT. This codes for CASGLEGYSNQPQHF.

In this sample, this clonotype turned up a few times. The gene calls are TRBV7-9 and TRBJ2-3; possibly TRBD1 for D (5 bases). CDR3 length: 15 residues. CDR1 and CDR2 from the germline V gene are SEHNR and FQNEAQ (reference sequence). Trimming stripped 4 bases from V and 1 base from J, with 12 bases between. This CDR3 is CASSSQGKGTDTQYF. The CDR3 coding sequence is TGTGCCAGCAGCTCCCAGGGAAAGGGCACAGATACGCAGTATTTT.

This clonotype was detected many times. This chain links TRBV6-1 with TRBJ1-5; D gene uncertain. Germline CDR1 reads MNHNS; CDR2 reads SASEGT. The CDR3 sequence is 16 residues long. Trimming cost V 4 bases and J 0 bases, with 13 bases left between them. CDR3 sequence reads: CASSVKPAPSNQPQHF. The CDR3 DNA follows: TGTGCCAGCAGTGTAAAACCGGCCCCTAGCAATCAGCCCCAGCATTTT.

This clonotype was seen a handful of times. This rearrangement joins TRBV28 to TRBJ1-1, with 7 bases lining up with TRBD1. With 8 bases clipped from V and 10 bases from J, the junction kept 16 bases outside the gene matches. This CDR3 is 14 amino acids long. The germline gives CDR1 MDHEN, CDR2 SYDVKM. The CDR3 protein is CASSETGRSVGAFF. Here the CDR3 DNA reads TGTGCCAGCTCTGAGACAGGGAGGTCGGTTGGAGCTTTCTTT.

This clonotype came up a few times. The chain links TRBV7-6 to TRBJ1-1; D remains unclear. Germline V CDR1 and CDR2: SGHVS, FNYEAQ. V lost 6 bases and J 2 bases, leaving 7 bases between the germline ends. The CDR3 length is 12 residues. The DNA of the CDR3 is TGTGCCAGCAGAGGGATCAACACTGAAGCTTTCTTT. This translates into CASRGINTEAFF. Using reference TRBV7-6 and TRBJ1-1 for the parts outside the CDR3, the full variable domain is GAGVSQSPRYKVTKRGQDVALRCDPISGHVSLYWYRQALGQGPEFLTYFNYEAQQDKSGLPNDRFSAERPEGSISTLTIQRTEQRDSAMYRCASRGINTEAFFGQGTRLTVV.

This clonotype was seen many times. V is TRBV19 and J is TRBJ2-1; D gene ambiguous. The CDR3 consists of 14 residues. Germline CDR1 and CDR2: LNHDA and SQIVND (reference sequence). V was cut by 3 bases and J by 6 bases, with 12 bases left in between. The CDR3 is CASSIAGEANEQFF. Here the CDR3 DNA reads TGTGCCAGTAGTATTGCTGGGGAAGCCAATGAGCAGTTCTTC.

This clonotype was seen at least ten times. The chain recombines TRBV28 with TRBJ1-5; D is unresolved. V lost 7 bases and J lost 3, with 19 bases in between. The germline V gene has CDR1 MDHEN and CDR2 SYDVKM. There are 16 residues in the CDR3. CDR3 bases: TGTGCCAGCACTCCCTCTCACGGGCAGGTCAATCAGCCCCAGCATTTT. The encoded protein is CASTPSHGQVNQPQHF. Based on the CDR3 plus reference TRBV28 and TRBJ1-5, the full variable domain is DVKVTQSSRYLVKRTGEKVFLECVQDMDHENMFWYRQDPGLGLRLIYFSYDVKMKEKGDIPEGYSVSREKKERFSLILESASTNQTSMYLCASTPSHGQVNQPQHFGDGTRLSIL.

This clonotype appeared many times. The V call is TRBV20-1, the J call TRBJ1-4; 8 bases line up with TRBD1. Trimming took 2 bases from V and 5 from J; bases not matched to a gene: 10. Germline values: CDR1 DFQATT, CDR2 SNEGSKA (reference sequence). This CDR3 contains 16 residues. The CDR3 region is CSARSGTGFGNEKLFF. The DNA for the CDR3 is TGCAGTGCTAGATCAGGGACAGGCTTCGGGAATGAAAAACTGTTTTTT.

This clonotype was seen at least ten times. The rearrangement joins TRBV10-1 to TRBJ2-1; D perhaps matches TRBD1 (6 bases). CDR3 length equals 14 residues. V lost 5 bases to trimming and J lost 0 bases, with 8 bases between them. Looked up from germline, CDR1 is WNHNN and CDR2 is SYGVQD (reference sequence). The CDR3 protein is CASSMTGSYNEQFF. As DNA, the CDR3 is TGCGCCAGCAGTATGACAGGCTCCTACAATGAGCAGTTCTTC.

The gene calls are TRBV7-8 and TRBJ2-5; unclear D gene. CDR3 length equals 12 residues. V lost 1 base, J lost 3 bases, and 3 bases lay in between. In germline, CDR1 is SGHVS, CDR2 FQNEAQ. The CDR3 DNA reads TGTGCCAGCAGCTTAGGGGAAGAGACCCAGTACTTC. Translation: CASSLGEETQYF.

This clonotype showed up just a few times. Here the CDR3 reads CASSLARVSGGDTQYF. In DNA, the CDR3 is TGTGCCAGCAGTTTAGCGCGGGTGTCGGGAGGTGATACGCAGTATTTT. V usage is TRBV12-3 or TRBV12-4 and J usage is TRBJ2-3, with 7 bases matching TRBD2. V trimming: 0 bases; J trimming: 6 bases; junction bases outside the gene matches: 9. This CDR3 contains 16 residues.

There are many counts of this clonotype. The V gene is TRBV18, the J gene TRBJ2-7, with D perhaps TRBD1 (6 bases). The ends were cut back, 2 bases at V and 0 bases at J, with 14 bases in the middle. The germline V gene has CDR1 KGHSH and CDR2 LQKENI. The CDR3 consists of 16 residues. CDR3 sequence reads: CASSPLTGVSSYEQYF. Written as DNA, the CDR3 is TGTGCCAGCTCACCATTGACAGGAGTGAGCTCCTACGAGCAGTACTTC.

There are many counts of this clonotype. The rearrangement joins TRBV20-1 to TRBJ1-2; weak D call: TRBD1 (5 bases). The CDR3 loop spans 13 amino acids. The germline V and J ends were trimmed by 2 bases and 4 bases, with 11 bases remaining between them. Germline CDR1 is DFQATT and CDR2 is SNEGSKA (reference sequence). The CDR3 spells CSARMDNAYGYTF. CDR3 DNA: TGCAGTGCTAGAATGGACAACGCCTATGGCTACACCTTC.

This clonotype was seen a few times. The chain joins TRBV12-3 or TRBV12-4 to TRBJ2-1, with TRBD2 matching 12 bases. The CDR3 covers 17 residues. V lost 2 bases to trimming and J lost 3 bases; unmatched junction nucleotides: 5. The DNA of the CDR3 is TGTGCCAGCAGTTTACAGCTAGCGGGAGGGCTCTACAATGAGCAGTTCTTC. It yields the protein CASSLQLAGGLYNEQFF.

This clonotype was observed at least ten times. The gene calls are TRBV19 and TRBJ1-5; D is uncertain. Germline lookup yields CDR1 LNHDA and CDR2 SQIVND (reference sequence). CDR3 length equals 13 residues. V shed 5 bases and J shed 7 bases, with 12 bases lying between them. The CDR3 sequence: CASSLGSGQPQHF. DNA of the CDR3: TGTGCCAGTAGTCTAGGCTCGGGGCAGCCCCAGCATTTT.